This T cell receptor beta chain was sequenced during a study of T-cell reconstitution after alpha-beta-depleted transplantation in children (dated by TCRdb to 2016 to 2017). At the level of the whole study: Using TCR repertoire profiling, the study quantitatively followed how T-cell immune reconstitution unfolded in children after TCRalphabeta/CD19-depleted allogeneic hematopoietic cell transplantation. What the authors observed across the whole study: The apparently early recovery of alphabetaT-cell counts about two months after transplant reportedly depended on only several hundred rapidly expanded clones that came from non-depleted graft cells. The high TCRbeta diversity at day 60 in some patients was ascribed to recipient T cells and intrathymic progenitors that had survived conditioning. Hyperexpanded clone frequencies declined over subsequent months; after one year, T-cell counts and TCRbeta diversity were mostly attributed to newly produced T cells.

Receptors were amplified or captured by PCR. Sequenced on an Illumina HiSeq 2500. Molecular barcoding was employed in the preparation of TCR libraries, with unique molecular identifiers being used to normalize TCRbeta repertoire quantification. The public reads were reanalyzed by TCRdb: fastp trimming at Q25, MiXCR alignment, in-frame beta chains only. When rows share a CDR3 protein, they turn into one entry using the most common DNA and genes. This sample holds fewer than 700,000 distinct CDR3 sequences; more than 20% were observed only once. The ten most abundant clones make up about 14% of the sample. Per the publication, the treatment or condition label means: allogeneic hematopoietic cell transplantation with graft depleted of TCRalphabeta T cells and CD19 B cells. The transplant recipients were children given TCRalphabeta/CD19-depleted allogeneic hematopoietic cell grafts. This clonotype turned up a few times. Its cognate antigen has yet to be identified. No per-base quality is available; no much larger clone lies one base away.

The starting material was PBMCs, mostly from graft donor cells, obtained 360 days after TCRalphabeta/CD19-depleted stem cell transplant. This TCR came from a boy under two years old who had a stem cell transplant for acute myeloid leukemia, so the T cells may come from the graft donor.

The DNA sequence is as follows: TGTGCCAGCAGTTTTATACAGGGAGAGACCCAGTACTTC. Its translation reads: CASSFIQGETQYF. Rearrangement joined TRBV12-3 or TRBV12-4 to TRBJ2-5; the D gene is perhaps TRBD1, from 6 matching bases. V and J are truncated by 3 bases and 4 bases respectively, leaving an intervening sequence of 9 bases. There are 13 amino acids in the CDR3, from cysteine to phenylalanine inclusive. Of all the DNA, just the CDR3 is kept, 39 bases in frame from base 1.